This entry concerns a single T cell receptor (beta chain). Its specificity is unknown. These data are taken from a study of shared clonotypes between healthy human individuals. Regarding the study as a whole: Sequencing depth was expected to affect clonotype sharing among donors.

CDR1 MDHEN and CDR2 SYDVKM come from the germline V gene. CDR3 length: 15 amino acids. The V segment lost 3 bases and the J segment 2 bases; nucleotides outside the gene matches: 4. Deep was the level at which the assay was run. Per sorted-subset replicate PCR, input was 200 to 250 ng DNA, representing tens of thousands of T cell genomes. Clones were read by immunoSEQ multiplex PCR, and TCRdb kept only the in-frame ones, dropping some. The sample includes roughly 170,000 clones, 60% to 75% seen only once; the top ten take about 9.4%. The specimen was memory CD4+ T cells sorted from blood. The subset denotes: CD45RA-negative fraction. This sequence originates from a man between 25 and 39 years old in good health. The chain couples TRBV28 to TRBJ2-1; 7 nucleotides line up with TRBD1. The CDR3 here is CASSLRQGAYNEQFF. The CDR3 DNA reads TGTGCCAGCAGTTTGCGGCAGGGGGCCTACAATGAGCAGTTCTTC.